This entry is about one T cell receptor beta chain. In TCRdb, the 5' RACE reads were re-called with MiXCR into one record per CDR3 protein. The top ten clones hold roughly two fifths of a sample with 200,000 or so distinct CDR3 sequences, roughly 15% of them seen once. The data are from a study of identical twins. The CDR3 is 15 amino acids. Germline V gene lookup returns CDR1 SGHRS and CDR2 YFSETQ. V lost 1 base and J lost 3, with 13 bases in between. These sequences were also reported in another study, on T cells expressing NK-cell markers. From that paper: An anti-gamma-delta TCR antibody confined sorting to alpha-beta TCR T cells across several of the experiments.

The receptor's source is a woman aged 18-29 years in good health. The chain uses TRBV5-1 and TRBJ2-5; D could derive from TRBD1 or TRBD2 (6 bases each). Sequenced sample: CD8+ T cells sorted from blood. CDR3: CASSLTGRRKETQYF. DNA for the CDR3: TGCGCCAGCAGCTTGACAGGGAGGCGAAAAGAGACCCAGTACTTC.